The clone carrying this T cell receptor (beta chain) appeared a few times. Its antigen is not known. Just one base apart from a much larger clone, this may be a read error. The data were taken from a study of blood T cells in healthy people across ages. Sample-barcoded 5' priming and a J-beta primer mix drove a second PCR of about 6 to 11 cycles. TCRdb processed the 5' RACE reads anew with MiXCR; each CDR3 protein has one entry. The repertoire holds 1.8 million or so distinct CDR3 sequences, with about 39% as singletons. The CDR3 spans 12 residues. The germline V gene has CDR1 DFQATT and CDR2 SNEGSKA (reference sequence). Peripheral blood samples of 9 to 10 milliliters were drawn from each donor. Isolated per sample were at least 6 million PBMCs. General study findings and limits: Researchers judged that diversity estimates from one million T cells fell short of true values.

The chain joins TRBV20-1 to TRBJ1-2, with unresolved D. The sequencing input was blood. The TCR was taken from a human donor in good health. The CDR3 bases are TGCAGGGCTAGAGATCGGGAAAGGGGCTACACCTTC. Translated, it gives CRARDRERGYTF.